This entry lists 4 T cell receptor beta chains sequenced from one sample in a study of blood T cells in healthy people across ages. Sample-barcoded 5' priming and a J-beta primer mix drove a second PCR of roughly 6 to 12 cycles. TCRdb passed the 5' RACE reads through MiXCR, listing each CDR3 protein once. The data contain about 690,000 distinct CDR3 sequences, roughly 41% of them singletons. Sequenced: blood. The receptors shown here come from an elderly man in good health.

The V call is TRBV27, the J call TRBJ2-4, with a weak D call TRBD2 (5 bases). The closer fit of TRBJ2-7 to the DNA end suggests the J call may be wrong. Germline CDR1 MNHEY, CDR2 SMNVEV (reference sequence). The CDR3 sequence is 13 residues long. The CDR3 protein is CASRANGKYEQYF. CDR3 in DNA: TGTGCCAGCAGAGCTAACGGGAAGTACGAGCAGTACTTC.

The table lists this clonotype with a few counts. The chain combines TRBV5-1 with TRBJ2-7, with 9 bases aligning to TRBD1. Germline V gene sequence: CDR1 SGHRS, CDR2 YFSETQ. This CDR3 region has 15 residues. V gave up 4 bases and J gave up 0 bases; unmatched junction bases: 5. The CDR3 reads CASSTGTGLSYEQYF. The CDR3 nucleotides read TGCGCCAGCAGCACCGGGACAGGGCTCTCCTACGAGCAGTACTTC. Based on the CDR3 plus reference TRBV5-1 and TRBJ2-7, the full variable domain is KAGVTQTPRYLIKTRGQQVTLSCSPISGHRSVSWYQQTPGQGLQFLFEYFSETQRNKGNFPGRFSGRQFSNSRSEMNVSTLELGDSALYLCASSTGTGLSYEQYFGPGTRLTVT.

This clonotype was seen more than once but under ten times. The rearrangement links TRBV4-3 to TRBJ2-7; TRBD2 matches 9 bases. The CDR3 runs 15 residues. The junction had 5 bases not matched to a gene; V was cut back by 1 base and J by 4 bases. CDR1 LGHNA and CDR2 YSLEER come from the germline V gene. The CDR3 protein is CASSQGLGLAYEQYF. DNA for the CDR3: TGCGCCAGCAGCCAAGGTTTGGGACTAGCATACGAGCAGTACTTC.

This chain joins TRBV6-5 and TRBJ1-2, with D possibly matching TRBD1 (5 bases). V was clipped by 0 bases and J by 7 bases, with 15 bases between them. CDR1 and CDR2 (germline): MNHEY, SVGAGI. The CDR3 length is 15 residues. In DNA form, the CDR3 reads TGTGCCAGCAGTTACTCGATTGCAGGGTCGGGTGGCTACACCTTC. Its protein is CASSYSIAGSGGYTF.